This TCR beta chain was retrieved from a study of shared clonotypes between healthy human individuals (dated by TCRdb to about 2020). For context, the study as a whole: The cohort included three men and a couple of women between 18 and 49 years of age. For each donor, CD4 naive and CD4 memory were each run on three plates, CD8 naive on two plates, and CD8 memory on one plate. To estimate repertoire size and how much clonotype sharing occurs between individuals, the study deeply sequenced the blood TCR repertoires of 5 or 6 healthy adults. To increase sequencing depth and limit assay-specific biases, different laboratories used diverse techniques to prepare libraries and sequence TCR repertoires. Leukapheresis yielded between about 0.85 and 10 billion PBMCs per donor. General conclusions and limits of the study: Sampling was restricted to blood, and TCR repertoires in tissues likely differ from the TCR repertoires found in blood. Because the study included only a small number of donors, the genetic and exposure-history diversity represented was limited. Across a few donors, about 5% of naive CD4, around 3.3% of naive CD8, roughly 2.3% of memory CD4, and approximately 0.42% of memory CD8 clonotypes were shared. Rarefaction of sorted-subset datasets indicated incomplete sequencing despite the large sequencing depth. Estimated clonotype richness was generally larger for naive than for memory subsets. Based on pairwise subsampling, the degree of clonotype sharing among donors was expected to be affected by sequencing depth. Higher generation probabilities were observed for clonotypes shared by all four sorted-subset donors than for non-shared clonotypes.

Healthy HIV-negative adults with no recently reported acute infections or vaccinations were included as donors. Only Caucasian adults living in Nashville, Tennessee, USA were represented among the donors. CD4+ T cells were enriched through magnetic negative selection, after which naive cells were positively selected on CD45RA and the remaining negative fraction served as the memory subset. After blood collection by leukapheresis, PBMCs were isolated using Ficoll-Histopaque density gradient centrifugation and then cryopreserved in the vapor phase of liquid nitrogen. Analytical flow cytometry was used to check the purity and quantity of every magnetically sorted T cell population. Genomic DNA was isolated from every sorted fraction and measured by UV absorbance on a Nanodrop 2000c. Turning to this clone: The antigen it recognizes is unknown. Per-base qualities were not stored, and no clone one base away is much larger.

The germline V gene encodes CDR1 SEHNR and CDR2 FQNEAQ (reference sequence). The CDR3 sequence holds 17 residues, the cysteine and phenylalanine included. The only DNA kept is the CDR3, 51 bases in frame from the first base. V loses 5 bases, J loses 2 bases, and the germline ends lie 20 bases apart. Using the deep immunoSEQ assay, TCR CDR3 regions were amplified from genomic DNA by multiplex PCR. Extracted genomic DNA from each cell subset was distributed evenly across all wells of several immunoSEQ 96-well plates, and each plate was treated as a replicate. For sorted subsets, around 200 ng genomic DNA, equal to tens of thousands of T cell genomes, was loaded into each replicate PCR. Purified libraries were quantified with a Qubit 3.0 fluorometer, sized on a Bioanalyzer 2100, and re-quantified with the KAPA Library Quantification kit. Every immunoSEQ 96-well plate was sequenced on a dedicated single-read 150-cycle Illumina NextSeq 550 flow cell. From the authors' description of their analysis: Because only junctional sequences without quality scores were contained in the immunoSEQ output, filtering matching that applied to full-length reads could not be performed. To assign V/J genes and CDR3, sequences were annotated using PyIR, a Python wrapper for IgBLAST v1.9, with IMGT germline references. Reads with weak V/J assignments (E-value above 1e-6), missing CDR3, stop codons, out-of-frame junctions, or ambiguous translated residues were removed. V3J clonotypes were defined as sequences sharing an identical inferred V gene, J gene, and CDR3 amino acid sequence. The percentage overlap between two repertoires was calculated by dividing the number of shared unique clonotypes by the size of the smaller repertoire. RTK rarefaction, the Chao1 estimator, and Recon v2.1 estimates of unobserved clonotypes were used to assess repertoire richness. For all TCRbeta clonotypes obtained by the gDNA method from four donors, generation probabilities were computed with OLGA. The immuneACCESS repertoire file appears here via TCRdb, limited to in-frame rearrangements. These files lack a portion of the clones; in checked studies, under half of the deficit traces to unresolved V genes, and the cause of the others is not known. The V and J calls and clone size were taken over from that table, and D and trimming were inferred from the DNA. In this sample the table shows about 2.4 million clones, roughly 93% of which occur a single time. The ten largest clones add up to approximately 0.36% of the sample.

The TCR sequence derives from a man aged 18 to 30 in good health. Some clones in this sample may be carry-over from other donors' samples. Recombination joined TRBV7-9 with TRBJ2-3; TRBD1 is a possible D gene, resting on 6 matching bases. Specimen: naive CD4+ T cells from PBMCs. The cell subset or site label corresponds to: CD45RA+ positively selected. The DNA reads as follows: TGTGCCAGCAGCACGGAAGAGGGGGTTCAGTACACAGATACGCAGTATTTT. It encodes CASSTEEGVQYTDTQYF.